These 15 T cell receptor beta chains were sequenced from one sample in a study of T cells expressing NK-cell markers. For each CDR3 protein, TCRdb gives one entry from its re-call of the 5' RACE reads, without DNA. This sample's table has 200,000 to 300,000 distinct CDR3 sequences. The sample taken for sequencing was blood T cells: a sorted CD56 or NKG2C T cell subset, CD4+ or CD8+ T cells, or bulk PBMC T cells (not recorded which). The origin of the receptors is a man younger than 30 in good health.

CDR3: CASSQAGRGSYNEQFF. This chain uses TRBV4-2 with TRBJ2-1; TCRdb's D gene call, TRBD1, goes unchecked for lack of DNA. The CDR3 consists of 16 residues. Germline V gene lookup returns CDR1 LGHNA and CDR2 YNFKEQ.

CDR3 amino acids: CASSSQNTGELFF. The chain uses TRBV6-5 and TRBJ2-2. CDR1 is MNHEY and CDR2 is SVGAGI in the germline V gene. The CDR3 is 13 amino acids.

The rearrangement joins TRBV11-3 to TRBJ2-1; TCRdb returns TRBD2, unconfirmable since there is no DNA. The CDR3 spans 12 residues. Germline CDR1 is SGHNT and CDR2 is YENEEA. The CDR3 region is CASSSEREKKFF.

The rearrangement links TRBV12-3 or TRBV12-4 to TRBJ2-4; TCRdb selects TRBD1, and the lack of DNA leaves this call unchecked. The CDR3 is made up of 18 amino acids. CDR3 protein: CASSLVGRQPLAKNIQYF.

The chain uses TRBV5-1 and TRBJ2-4; TCRdb returns TRBD1, unconfirmable since there is no DNA. Germline CDR1 is SGHRS and CDR2 is YFSETQ. This CDR3 comprises 14 residues. The CDR3 here is CASSIQGGKNIQYF.

The genes are TRBV28 and TRBJ1-5. Germline V gene data show CDR1 as MDHEN and CDR2 as SYDVKM. The CDR3 contains 15 residues. The CDR3 loop is CASTMRDLQDKPQHF.

The chain has TRBV6-1 and TRBJ2-4; without DNA, the TCRdb call of TRBD2 cannot be checked. Germline CDR1 and CDR2: MNHNS and SASEGT. This CDR3 spans 16 amino acids. CDR3 protein: CASSPRAGSAKNIQYF.

This rearrangement joins TRBV4-3 to TRBJ2-1; the TRBD2 assignment by TCRdb is unverifiable without DNA. The CDR3 consists of 17 residues. Germline loops: CDR1 LGHNA, CDR2 YSLEER. CDR3 loop: CASSQAWAGGLNNEQFF.

V usage is TRBV7-2 and J usage is TRBJ2-3; TCRdb outputs TRBD2, but without DNA this stays unchecked. CDR1 SGHTA and CDR2 FQGNSA come from the germline V gene. The CDR3 loop spans 17 amino acids. CDR3 sequence: CASSLFQRFTQGEAQYF.

The rearrangement joins TRBV20-1 to TRBJ1-1. CDR3 size: 16 residues. The V gene's germline CDR1 is DFQATT and CDR2 SNEGSKA (reference sequence). This CDR3 is CSARWRTRTMNTEAFF.

The V call is TRBV5-6, the J call TRBJ2-3. This CDR3 has 14 amino acids. The germline CDR1 and CDR2 sequences are SGHDT and YYEEEE. CDR3 loop: CASSSPTLTDTQYF.

This chain uses TRBV4-1 with TRBJ2-6. CDR1 MGHRA and CDR2 YSYEKL come from the germline V gene. The CDR3 contains 15 residues. The CDR3 loop reads CASSPSEAGANVLTF.

The chain couples TRBV11-2 to TRBJ2-1; TCRdb reports TRBD2, a call that lacks DNA to check it against. The CDR3 runs 15 residues. The germline CDR1 and CDR2 sequences are SGHAT and FQNNGV. CDR3 region: CASSLSPGGFYEQFF.

The CDR3 loop is CASSLQPTDTQYF. This rearrangement joins TRBV7-2 to TRBJ2-3. Germline-derived CDR1 and CDR2 are SGHTA and FQGNSA. This CDR3 is 13 amino acids long.

The rearrangement joins TRBV6-5 to TRBJ1-1; TCRdb's D gene call, TRBD1, goes unchecked for lack of DNA. Germline lookup yields CDR1 MNHEY and CDR2 SVGAGI. The CDR3 loop spans 17 amino acids. The CDR3 here is CASSYRLRGVMNTEAFF.